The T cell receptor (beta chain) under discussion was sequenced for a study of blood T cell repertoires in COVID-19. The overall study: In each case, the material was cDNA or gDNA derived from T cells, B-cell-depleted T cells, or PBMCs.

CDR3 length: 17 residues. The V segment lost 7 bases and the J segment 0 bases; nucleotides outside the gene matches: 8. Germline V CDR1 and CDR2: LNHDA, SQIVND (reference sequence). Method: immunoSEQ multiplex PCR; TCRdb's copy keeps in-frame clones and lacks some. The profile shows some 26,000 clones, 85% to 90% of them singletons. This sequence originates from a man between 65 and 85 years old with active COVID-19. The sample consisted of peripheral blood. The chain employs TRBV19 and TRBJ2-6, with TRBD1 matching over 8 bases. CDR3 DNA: TGTGCCAGTACGGACAGGGCCTCCATCTCTGGGGCCAACGTCCTGACTTTC. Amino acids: CASTDRASISGANVLTF.